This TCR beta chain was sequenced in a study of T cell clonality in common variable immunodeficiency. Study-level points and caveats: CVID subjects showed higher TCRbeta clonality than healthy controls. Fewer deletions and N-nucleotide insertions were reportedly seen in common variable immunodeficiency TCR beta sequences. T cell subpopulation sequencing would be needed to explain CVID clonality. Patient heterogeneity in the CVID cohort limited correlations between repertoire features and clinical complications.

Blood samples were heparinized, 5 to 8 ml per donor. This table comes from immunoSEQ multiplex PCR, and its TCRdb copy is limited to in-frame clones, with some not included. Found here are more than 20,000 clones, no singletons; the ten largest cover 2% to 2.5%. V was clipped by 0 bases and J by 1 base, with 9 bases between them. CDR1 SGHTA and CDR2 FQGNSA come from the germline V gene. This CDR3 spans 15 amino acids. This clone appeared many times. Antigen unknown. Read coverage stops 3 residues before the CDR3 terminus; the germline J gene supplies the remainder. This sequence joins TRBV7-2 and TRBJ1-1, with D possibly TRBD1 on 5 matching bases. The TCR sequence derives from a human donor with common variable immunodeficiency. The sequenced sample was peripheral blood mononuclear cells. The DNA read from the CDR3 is TGTGCCAGCAGCTTAGCGGGGCCCGCGAACACTGAA. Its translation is CASSLAGPANTE. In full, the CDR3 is CASSLAGPANTEAFF.